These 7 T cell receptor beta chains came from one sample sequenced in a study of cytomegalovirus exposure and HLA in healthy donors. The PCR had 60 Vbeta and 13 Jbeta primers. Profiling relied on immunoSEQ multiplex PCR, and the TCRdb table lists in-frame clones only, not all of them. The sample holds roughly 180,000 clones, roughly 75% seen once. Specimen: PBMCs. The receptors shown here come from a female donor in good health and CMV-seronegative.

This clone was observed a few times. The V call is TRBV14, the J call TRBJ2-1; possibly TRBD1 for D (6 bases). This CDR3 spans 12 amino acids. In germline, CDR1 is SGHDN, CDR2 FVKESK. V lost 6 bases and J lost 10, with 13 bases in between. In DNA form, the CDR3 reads TGTGCCAGCAGTCACAGGGAAAGCGAGCAGTTCTTC. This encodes CASSHRESEQFF.

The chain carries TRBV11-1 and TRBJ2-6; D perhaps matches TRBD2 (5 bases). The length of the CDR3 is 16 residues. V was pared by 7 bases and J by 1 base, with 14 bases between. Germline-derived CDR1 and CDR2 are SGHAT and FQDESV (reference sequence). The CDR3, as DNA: TGTGCCAGCACCCCATGGGGAGAATCTGGGGCCAACGTCCTGACTTTC. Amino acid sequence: CASTPWGESGANVLTF.

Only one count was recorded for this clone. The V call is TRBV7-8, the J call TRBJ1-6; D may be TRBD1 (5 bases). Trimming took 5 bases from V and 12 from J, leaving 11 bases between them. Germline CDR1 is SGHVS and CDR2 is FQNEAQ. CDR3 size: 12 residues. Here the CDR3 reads CASSQGAQPLHF. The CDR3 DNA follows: TGTGCCAGCAGCCAAGGGGCCCAACCCCTCCACTTT.

The CDR3: CASSPPGGQPQHF. As DNA, the CDR3 is TGTGCCAGCTCACCACCGGGCGGGCAGCCCCAGCATTTT. The V and J genes are TRBV18 and TRBJ1-5; no clear D gene. This CDR3 spans 13 amino acids. CDR1 is KGHSH, CDR2 LQKENI, per germline. V was cut by 0 bases and J by 7 bases, with 7 bases left in between.

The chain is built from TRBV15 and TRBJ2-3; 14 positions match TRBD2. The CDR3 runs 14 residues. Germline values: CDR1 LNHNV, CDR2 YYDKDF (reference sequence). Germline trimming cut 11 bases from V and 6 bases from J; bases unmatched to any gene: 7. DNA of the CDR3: TGTGCCTCTTACGGGACTAGCGGGAGTGATACGCAGTATTTT. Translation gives CASYGTSGSDTQYF.

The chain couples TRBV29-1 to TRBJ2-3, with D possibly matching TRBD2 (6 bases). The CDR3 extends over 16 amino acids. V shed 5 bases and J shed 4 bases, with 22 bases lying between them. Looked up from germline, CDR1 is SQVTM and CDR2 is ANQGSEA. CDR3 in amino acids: CSVRWRASRLADTQYF. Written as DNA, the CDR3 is TGCAGCGTTCGGTGGAGGGCTAGCAGGCTAGCAGATACGCAGTATTTT.

The DNA for the CDR3 is TGTGCCAGTAGGTGGGGGACAGGGGTTGCCGGGGAGCTGTTTTTT. Its translation is CASRWGTGVAGELFF. V gene TRBV19 combines with J gene TRBJ2-2, with 10 bases fitting TRBD1. The CDR3 contains 15 residues. Germline V gives CDR1 LNHDA, CDR2 SQIVND (reference sequence). After removal of 6 bases from V and 6 bases from J, the junction contained 7 bases not matched to a gene.